The sequence of this TCR beta chain was determined in a study of CD8 T cells in Susac syndrome. CD8+ and CD4+ T cells from blood underwent TCR beta sequencing, which was carried out in a high-throughput format. The CDR3 is 16 residues long. In germline, CDR1 is SGHDN, CDR2 FVKESK. V trimming: 0 bases; J trimming: 3 bases; junction bases outside the gene matches: 6. RNA was extracted with the RNeasy kit, and a quantity of roughly 0.45 to 1 ug was reverse transcribed using random hexamers. TCRdb independently ran MiXCR on the immunoSEQ multiplex PCR reads; one entry per CDR3 protein. This sample has tens of thousands of distinct CDR3 sequences, with approximately 93% found just once.

The chain links TRBV14 to TRBJ2-7; 9 bases align to TRBD2. The receptor was isolated from a human donor with Susac syndrome. The specimen sequenced was CD8+ T cells from PBMCs. CDR3: CASSQERPAGGYEQYF. CDR3 in DNA: TGTGCCAGCAGCCAAGAAAGGCCAGCGGGGGGCTACGAGCAGTACTTC.